The entry that follows covers one T cell receptor beta chain sequence. Its antigen is currently unknown. This entry belongs to a study of siplizumab effects on memory and regulatory T cells. Whole-study findings and limits: For siplizumab cultures, the suppressive function of their proliferating Tregs was not confirmed.

The table came from immunoSEQ multiplex PCR; TCRdb's copy has only in-frame clones and leaves some out. The data hold 70,000 to 90,000 clones, with 90% observed a single time. The CDR3 is made up of 14 amino acids. The V gene end was trimmed by 5 bases and the J gene end by 4 bases; junction bases not matched to a gene: 7. Germline CDR1 is SGHVS and CDR2 is FQNEAQ. The V gene is TRBV7-8, the J gene TRBJ2-7, with 8 positions matching TRBD2. The receptor's source is a human donor in good health. The sequencing input was CD4+ T cells sorted from blood. Here the CDR3 reads CASSAGGQEYEQYF. CDR3 nucleotides: TGTGCCAGCAGCGCGGGGGGACAAGAGTACGAGCAGTACTTC.